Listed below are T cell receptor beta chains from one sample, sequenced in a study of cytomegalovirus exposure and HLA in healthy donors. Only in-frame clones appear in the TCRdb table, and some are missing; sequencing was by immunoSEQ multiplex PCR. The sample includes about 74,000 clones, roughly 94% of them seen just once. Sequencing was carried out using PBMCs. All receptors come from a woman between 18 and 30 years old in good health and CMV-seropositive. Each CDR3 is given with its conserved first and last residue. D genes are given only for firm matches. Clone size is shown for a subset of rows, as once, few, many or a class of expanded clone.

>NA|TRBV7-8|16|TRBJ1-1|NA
CASNQYAGAGGTEAFF
TGTGCCAGCAACCAATACGCCGGGGCGGGAGGCACTGAAGCTTTCTTT
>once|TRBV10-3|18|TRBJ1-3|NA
CAISESWGRLSSGNTIYF
TGTGCCATCAGTGAGTCTTGGGGGCGGCTGAGTTCTGGAAACACCATATATTTT
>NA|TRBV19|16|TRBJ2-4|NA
CASSIVGGGLNGIQYF
TGTGCCAGTAGTATAGTAGGGGGTGGTCTAAACGGCATTCAGTACTTC
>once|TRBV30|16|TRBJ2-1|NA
CAWSVLGPGSYNEQFF
TGTGCCTGGAGTGTACTGGGCCCAGGCTCCTACAATGAGCAGTTCTTC
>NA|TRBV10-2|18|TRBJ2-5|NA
CASSESGGGPGFPETQYF
TGCGCCAGCAGTGAGTCAGGTGGGGGCCCTGGGTTCCCGGAGACCCAGTACTTC
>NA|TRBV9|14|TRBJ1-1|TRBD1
CASSETGVNTEAFF
TGTGCCAGCAGCGAGACAGGGGTGAACACTGAAGCTTTCTTT
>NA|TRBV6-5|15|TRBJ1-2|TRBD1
CASSPNRDSYLGYTF
TGTGCCAGCAGTCCAAACCGGGACAGCTATTTGGGCTACACCTTC
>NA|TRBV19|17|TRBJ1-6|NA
CASSMDIPYSYNSPLHF
TGTGCCAGTAGTATGGACATTCCGTACTCCTATAATTCACCCCTCCACTTT
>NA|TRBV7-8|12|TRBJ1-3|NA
CASSRLLGAVYF
TGTGCCAGCAGCCGTCTGCTAGGGGCAGTATATTTT
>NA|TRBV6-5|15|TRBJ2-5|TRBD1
CASSSQGTVVKTQYF
TGTGCCAGCAGCTCTCAGGGGACAGTAGTCAAGACCCAGTACTTC
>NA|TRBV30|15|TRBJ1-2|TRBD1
CAWRRAGGKLGGYTF
TGTGCCTGGAGGAGGGCAGGGGGTAAGCTGGGTGGCTACACCTTC
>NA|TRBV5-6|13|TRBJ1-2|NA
CASSLRGLSGYTF
TGTGCCAGCAGCTTGAGAGGACTTAGTGGCTACACCTTC
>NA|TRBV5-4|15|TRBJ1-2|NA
CASSQGRGTYYGYTF
TGTGCCAGCAGCCAGGGTCGTGGCACCTACTATGGCTACACCTTC
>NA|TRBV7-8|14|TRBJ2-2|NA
CASSLTRVTGELFF
TGTGCCAGCAGCTTAACTAGAGTCACCGGGGAGCTGTTTTTT
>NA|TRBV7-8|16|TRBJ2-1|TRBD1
CASSTLRGGAYNEQFF
TGTGCCAGCAGCACACTAAGAGGGGGCGCCTACAATGAGCAGTTCTTC
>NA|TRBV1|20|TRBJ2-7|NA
CTSSQGSGRGHRTETYEQYF
TGCACCAGCAGCCAAGGATCTGGCAGGGGGCACCGTACGGAAACCTACGAGCAGTACTTC
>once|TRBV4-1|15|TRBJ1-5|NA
CASSQEGAGNQPQHF
TGCGCCAGCAGCCAAGAAGGGGCCGGGAATCAGCCCCAGCATTTT
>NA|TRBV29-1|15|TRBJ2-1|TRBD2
CSVEFQAGRRNEQFF
TGCAGCGTTGAATTTCAAGCGGGACGGCGCAATGAGCAGTTCTTC
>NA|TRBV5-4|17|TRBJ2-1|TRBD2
CASSSTTLAGAVNEQFF
TGTGCCAGCAGCTCTACGACTTTAGCGGGGGCGGTTAATGAGCAGTTCTTC
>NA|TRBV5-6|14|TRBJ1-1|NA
CASSLVTQNTEAFF
TGTGCCAGCAGCTTGGTGACACAGAACACTGAAGCTTTCTTT
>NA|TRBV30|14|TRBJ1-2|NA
CAWSVLLGEDGYTF
TGTGCCTGGAGTGTACTGTTGGGGGAGGATGGCTACACCTTC
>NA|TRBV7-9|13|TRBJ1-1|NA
CASSLVVNTEAFF
TGTGCCAGCAGCTTAGTCGTGAACACTGAAGCTTTCTTT
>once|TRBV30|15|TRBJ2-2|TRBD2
CAWSSGGVNTGELFF
TGTGCCTGGAGCTCCGGGGGGGTAAACACCGGGGAGCTGTTTTTT
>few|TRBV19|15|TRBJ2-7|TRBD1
CASSISGQGAYEQYF
TGTGCCAGTAGTATCTCGGGACAGGGGGCCTACGAGCAGTACTTC
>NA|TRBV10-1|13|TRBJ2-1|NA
CASSEPGYNEQFF
TGCGCCAGCAGTGAGCCGGGATACAATGAGCAGTTCTTC
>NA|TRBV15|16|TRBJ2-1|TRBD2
CATSRDASGRVHEQFF
TGTGCCACCAGCAGAGATGCTAGCGGGAGGGTTCATGAGCAGTTCTTC
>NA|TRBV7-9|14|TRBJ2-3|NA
CASSFGQSTDTQYF
TGTGCCAGCAGCTTCGGTCAAAGCACAGATACGCAGTATTTT
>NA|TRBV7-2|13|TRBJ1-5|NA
CASSFGGGQPQHF
TGTGCCAGCAGCTTTGGGGGAGGTCAGCCCCAGCATTTT
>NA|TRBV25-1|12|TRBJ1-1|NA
CASSGGGLVAFF
TGTGCCAGCAGTGGGGGGGGGCTAGTAGCTTTCTTT
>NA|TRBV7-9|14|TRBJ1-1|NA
CASSWTAGNTEAFF
TGTGCCAGCAGCTGGACAGCTGGGAACACTGAAGCTTTCTTT
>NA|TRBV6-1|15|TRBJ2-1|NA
CASTKGYGSYNEQFF
TGTGCCAGCACCAAGGGGTATGGCTCCTACAATGAGCAGTTCTTC
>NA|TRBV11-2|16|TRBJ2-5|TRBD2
CASSLPLAGGGETQYF
TGTGCCAGCAGCTTACCCCTAGCGGGGGGAGGTGAGACCCAGTACTTC
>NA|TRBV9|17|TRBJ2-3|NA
CASSAFAGGIAADTQYF
TGTGCCAGCAGCGCCTTCGCCGGGGGAATAGCGGCAGATACGCAGTATTTT
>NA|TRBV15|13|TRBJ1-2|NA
CATSGGSGDGYTF
TGTGCCACCAGCGGAGGATCGGGGGATGGCTACACCTTC
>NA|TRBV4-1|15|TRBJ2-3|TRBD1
CASSLPGTGVDTQYF
TGCGCCAGCAGCCTCCCCGGGACAGGGGTAGATACGCAGTATTTT
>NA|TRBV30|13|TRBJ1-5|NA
CAWSGSSNQPQHF
TGTGCCTGGAGTGGCAGTAGCAATCAGCCCCAGCATTTT
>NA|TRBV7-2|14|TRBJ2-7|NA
CASSSLLSTYEQYF
TGTGCCAGCAGCTCCCTCCTAAGCACCTACGAGCAGTACTTC
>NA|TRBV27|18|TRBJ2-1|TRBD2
CASSSTPGLAFPYNEQFF
TGTGCCAGCAGTTCGACGCCGGGACTAGCTTTCCCCTACAATGAGCAGTTCTTC
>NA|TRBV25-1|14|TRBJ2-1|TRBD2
CASSELAGTNEQFF
TGTGCCAGCAGTGAACTAGCGGGGACGAATGAGCAGTTCTTC
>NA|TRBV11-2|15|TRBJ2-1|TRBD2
CASSGVGTRRNEQFF
TGTGCCAGCAGCGGGGTGGGGACTAGGCGCAATGAGCAGTTCTTC
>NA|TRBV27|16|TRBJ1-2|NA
CASSPLGGGVSYGYTF
TGTGCCAGCAGCCCCCTTGGGGGGGGCGTCTCCTATGGCTACACCTTC
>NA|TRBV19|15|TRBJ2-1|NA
CASSRTSNSYNEQFF
TGTGCCAGTAGTAGGACATCTAATTCCTACAATGAGCAGTTCTTC
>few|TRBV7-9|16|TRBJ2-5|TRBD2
CASSLRGLAVRETQYF
TGTGCCAGCAGCTTAAGGGGACTAGCTGTGAGAGAGACCCAGTACTTC
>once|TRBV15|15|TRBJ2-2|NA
CATSSSERDTGELFF
TGTGCCACCAGCAGCTCGGAGAGAGACACCGGGGAGCTGTTTTTT
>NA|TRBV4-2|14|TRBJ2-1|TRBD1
CASSPGQDYNEQFF
TGTGCCAGCAGCCCGGGACAGGACTACAATGAGCAGTTCTTC
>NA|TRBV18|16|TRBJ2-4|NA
CASSRFVEENGDIQYF
TGTGCCAGCTCACGGTTCGTCGAGGAGAACGGGGACATTCAGTACTTC
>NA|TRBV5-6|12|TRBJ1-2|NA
CASSLTEYGYTF
TGTGCCAGCAGCCTGACTGAGTATGGCTACACCTTC
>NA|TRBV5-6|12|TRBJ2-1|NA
CASSLGTGEQFF
TGTGCCAGCAGCCTGGGGACGGGAGAGCAGTTCTTC
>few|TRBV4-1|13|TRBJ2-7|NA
CASSQSGAYEQYF
TGCGCCAGCAGCCAAAGCGGAGCCTACGAGCAGTACTTC